The source of this TCR beta chain is a study of PD-1 blockade in mismatch repair-deficient tumors. Produced via immunoSEQ multiplex PCR; TCRdb's table is partial and in-frame only. The sample lists about 63,000 clones, about nine tenths occurring once. The table lists this clone with a count of one. PCR or immunohistochemistry showed mismatch repair deficiency in every enrolled patient. The sample consisted of peripheral blood, taken 52 weeks after starting pembrolizumab. This TCR derives from an adult with mismatch repair-deficient cancer.

CDR3 bases: TGCGCCAGCACCGGCGGGGGCACCCAAGAGACCCAGTACTTC. Translating it yields CASTGGGTQETQYF. This chain joins TRBV10-2 and TRBJ2-5, with a weak D call TRBD2 (7 bases). Germline CDR1 is WSHSY and CDR2 is SAAADI. The CDR3 is made up of 14 amino acids. The V end lost 7 bases, the J end lost 1 base, and 13 bases lay between the germline ends.